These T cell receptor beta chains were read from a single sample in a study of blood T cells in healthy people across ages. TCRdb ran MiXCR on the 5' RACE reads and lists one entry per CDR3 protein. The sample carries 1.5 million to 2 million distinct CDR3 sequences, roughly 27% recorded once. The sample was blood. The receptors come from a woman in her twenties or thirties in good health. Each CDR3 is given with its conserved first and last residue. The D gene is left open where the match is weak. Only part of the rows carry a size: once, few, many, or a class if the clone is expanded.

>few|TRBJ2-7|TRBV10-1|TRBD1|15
CASSDSGTGYHEQYF
TGCGCCAGCAGTGACTCCGGGACAGGGTACCACGAGCAGTACTTC
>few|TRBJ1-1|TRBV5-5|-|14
CASSSTSRAPPAFF
TGTGCCAGCAGCTCCACGTCTAGGGCCCCTCCGGCTTTCTTT
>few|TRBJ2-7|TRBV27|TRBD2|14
CASSSGTTSLEQYF
TGTGCCAGCAGTTCCGGGACTACCTCCCTCGAGCAGTACTTC
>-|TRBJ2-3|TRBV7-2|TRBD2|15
CASSLDRGGPDTQYF
TGTGCCAGCAGCTTAGATCGGGGGGGCCCGGATACGCAGTATTTT
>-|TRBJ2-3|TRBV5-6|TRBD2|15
CASSFFGGGTDTQYF
TGTGCCAGCAGCTTTTTCGGGGGGGGCACAGATACGCAGTATTTT
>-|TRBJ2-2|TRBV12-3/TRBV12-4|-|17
CASRSQGWAEGTGELFF
TGTGCCAGCCGGTCTCAAGGATGGGCAGAAGGCACCGGGGAGCTGTTTTTT
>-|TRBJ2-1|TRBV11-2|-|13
CASSFGLANEQFF
TGTGCCAGCAGCTTTGGGCTAGCGAATGAGCAGTTCTTC
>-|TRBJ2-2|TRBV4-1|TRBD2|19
CASSQGTSGVGVNTGELFF
TGCGCCAGCAGCCAAGGAACTAGCGGTGTGGGTGTCAACACCGGGGAGCTGTTTTTT
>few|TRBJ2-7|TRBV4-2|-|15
CASSHSPPGNYEQYF
TGTGCCAGCAGCCATTCACCCCCAGGAAACTACGAGCAGTACTTC
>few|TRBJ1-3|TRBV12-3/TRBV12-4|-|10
CASSGNTIYF
TGTGCCAGCAGTGGAAACACCATATATTTT
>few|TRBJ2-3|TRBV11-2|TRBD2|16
CASSLSSAGVRDTQYF
TGTGCCAGCAGCTTAAGCAGCGCGGGGGTCCGAGATACGCAGTATTTT
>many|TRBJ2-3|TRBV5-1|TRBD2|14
CASSTTSGTDTQYF
TGCGCCAGCAGCACGACTAGCGGGACAGATACGCAGTATTTT
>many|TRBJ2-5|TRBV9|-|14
CASSARNTQETQYF
TGTGCCAGCAGCGCGAGGAACACCCAAGAGACCCAGTACTTC
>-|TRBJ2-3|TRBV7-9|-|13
CASSSTVTDTQYF
TGTGCCAGCAGCTCCACAGTGACAGATACGCAGTATTTT
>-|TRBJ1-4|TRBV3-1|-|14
CASSQDRRGGKLFF
TGTGCCAGCAGCCAAGATCGCCGAGGCGGGAAACTGTTTTTT
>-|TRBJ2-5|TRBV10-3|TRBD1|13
CAIRGQGVETQYF
TGTGCCATCAGGGGCCAGGGGGTCGAGACCCAGTACTTC
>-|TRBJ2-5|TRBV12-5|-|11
CASGLVETQYF
TGTGCTAGTGGTTTAGTGGAGACCCAGTACTTC
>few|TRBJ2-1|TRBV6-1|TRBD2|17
CASSETLGLAGAYEQFF
TGTGCCAGCAGTGAAACCCTAGGGCTAGCGGGAGCGTATGAGCAGTTCTTC
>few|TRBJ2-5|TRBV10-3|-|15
CAISDYRDGKETQYF
TGTGCCATCAGTGATTACAGGGACGGAAAAGAGACCCAGTACTTC
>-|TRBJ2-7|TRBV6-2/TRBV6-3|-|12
CASSYPSSEQHF
TGTGCCAGCAGTTACCCTTCTAGCGAGCAGCACTTC
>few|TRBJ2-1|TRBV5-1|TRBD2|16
CASSPTSGTSYNEQFF
TGCGCCAGCAGCCCCACTAGCGGGACCTCCTACAATGAGCAGTTCTTC
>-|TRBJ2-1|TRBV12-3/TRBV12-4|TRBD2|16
CASSRTSGSGQETQFF
TGTGCCAGCAGTCGGACTAGCGGGAGTGGGCAAGAGACCCAGTTCTTC
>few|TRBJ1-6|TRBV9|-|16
CASSKTGGEVNSPLHF
TGTGCCAGCAGCAAGACAGGAGGGGAGGTCAATTCACCCCTCCACTTT
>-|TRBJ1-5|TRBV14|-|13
CASSHERDQPQHF
TGTGCCAGCAGCCACGAACGAGACCAGCCCCAGCATTTT
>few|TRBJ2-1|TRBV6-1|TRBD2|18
CASSLGTSGIFSYNEQFF
TGTGCCAGCAGCCTCGGGACTAGCGGGATCTTCTCCTACAATGAGCAGTTCTTC
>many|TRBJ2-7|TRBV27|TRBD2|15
CASSLRTSGGYEQYF
TGTGCCAGCAGTCTTCGGACTAGCGGGGGGTACGAGCAGTACTTC
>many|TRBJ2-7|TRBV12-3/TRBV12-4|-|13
CASSPRLDYEQYF
TGTGCCAGCAGTCCTCGACTAGACTACGAGCAGTACTTC
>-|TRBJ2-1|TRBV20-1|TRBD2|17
CSAPPPQGLAGFYVQFF
TGCAGTGCTCCCCCACCACAGGGACTAGCGGGTTTCTATGTGCAGTTCTTC
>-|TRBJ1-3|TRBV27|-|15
CASSFRGLSGNTIYF
TGTGCCAGCAGTTTCAGGGGACTCTCTGGAAACACCATATATTTT
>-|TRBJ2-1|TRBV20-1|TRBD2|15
CSASEPGLASGEQFF
TGCAGTGCTAGCGAGCCGGGACTAGCGTCTGGTGAGCAGTTCTTC
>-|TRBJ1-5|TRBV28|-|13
CASSPPGLQPQHF
TGTGCCAGCAGCCCTCCGGGACTCCAGCCCCAGCATTTT
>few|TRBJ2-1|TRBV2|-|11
CASGDYNEQFF
TGTGCCAGCGGGGACTACAATGAGCAGTTCTTC
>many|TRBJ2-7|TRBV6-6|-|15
CASRNQDGSSYEQYF
TGTGCCAGCAGGAACCAGGACGGGAGCTCCTACGAGCAGTACTTC
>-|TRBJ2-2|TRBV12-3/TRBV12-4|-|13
CASSSFSTGELFF
TGTGCCAGCAGTTCCTTCTCCACCGGGGAGCTGTTTTTT
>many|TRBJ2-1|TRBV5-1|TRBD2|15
CASSSPSGGANEQFF
TGCGCCAGCAGCTCCCCCAGCGGGGGGGCAAATGAGCAGTTCTTC
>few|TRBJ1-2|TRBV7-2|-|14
CASSWIGVSYGYTF
TGTGCCAGCAGCTGGATCGGGGTGTCCTATGGCTACACCTTC
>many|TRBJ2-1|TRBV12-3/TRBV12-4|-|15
CASSRGTARLHEQFF
TGTGCCAGCAGCCGCGGGACCGCTCGGCTACATGAGCAGTTCTTC